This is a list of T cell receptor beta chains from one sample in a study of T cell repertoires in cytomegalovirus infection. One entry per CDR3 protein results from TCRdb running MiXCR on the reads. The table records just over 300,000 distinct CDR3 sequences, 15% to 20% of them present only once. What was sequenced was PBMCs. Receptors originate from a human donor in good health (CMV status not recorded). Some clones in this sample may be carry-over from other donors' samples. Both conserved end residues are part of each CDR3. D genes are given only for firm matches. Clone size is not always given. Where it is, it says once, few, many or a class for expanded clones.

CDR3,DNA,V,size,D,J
CASSLGGPTGGYTF,TGTGCCAGCAGTTTAGGGGGACCTACAGGAGGCTACACCTTC,TRBV12-3/TRBV12-4,few,.,TRBJ1-2
CASSESRQASGGYTF,TGTGCCAGCAGTGAATCGAGGCAGGCGTCCGGGGGCTACACCTTC,TRBV2,.,.,TRBJ1-2
CSAVRQGSMGGYTF,TGCAGTGCGGTTCGACAGGGTAGCATGGGCGGCTACACCTTC,TRBV20-1,few,TRBD1,TRBJ1-2
CASSYSIPAQNEKLFF,TGTGCCAGCAGTTACTCGATTCCCGCTCAGAATGAAAAACTGTTTTTT,TRBV6-5,.,.,TRBJ1-4
CASTSAGGYMRQPQHF,TGTGCCAGCACATCGGCAGGGGGGTATATGCGTCAGCCCCAGCATTTT,TRBV28,many,TRBD1,TRBJ1-5
CASSLVGGGGENIQYF,TGTGCCAGCAGCTTAGTGGGGGGGGGGGGGGAAAACATTCAGTACTTC,TRBV7-2,.,TRBD2,TRBJ2-4
CSVEDRNAGATYEQYF,TGCAGCGTTGAAGATCGAAACGCCGGGGCAACCTACGAGCAGTACTTC,TRBV29-1,.,.,TRBJ2-7
CASSELGGGNTEAFF,TGTGCCAGCAGTGAACTGGGAGGGGGAAACACTGAAGCTTTCTTT,TRBV2,.,.,TRBJ1-1
CATSDLSPTQYF,TGTGCCACCAGTGACCTCAGTCCTACGCAGTATTTT,TRBV24-1,few,.,TRBJ2-3
CASSDTLGTEAFF,TGTGCCAGCAGTGATACCCTGGGGACTGAAGCTTTCTTT,TRBV12-3/TRBV12-4,many,.,TRBJ1-1
CASSIHGRQPYNEQFF,TGTGCCAGTAGTATTCACGGGAGGCAGCCCTACAATGAGCAGTTCTTC,TRBV19,.,TRBD2,TRBJ2-1
CASSQDRGPNSPLHF,TGCGCCAGCAGCCAAGACCGGGGGCCTAATTCACCCCTCCACTTT,TRBV4-3,many,.,TRBJ1-6
CASSSPEGAGNTIYF,TGTGCCAGCAGCTCCCCGGAGGGTGCTGGAAACACCATATATTTT,TRBV7-2,many,.,TRBJ1-3
CASSEARGVYEQYF,TGTGCCAGCAGTGAAGCGCGGGGGGTGTACGAGCAGTACTTC,TRBV6-1,few,TRBD2,TRBJ2-7
CASSGRGGLEAFF,TGTGCCAGTAGTGGCCGAGGGGGCCTTGAAGCTTTCTTT,TRBV19,few,TRBD1,TRBJ1-1
CASTGIGVPNTEAFF,TGTGCCAGCACCGGAATCGGAGTTCCGAACACTGAAGCTTTCTTT,TRBV2,few,.,TRBJ1-1
CASSVQGNTIYF,TGTGCCAGCAGTGTACAGGGAAACACCATATATTTT,TRBV2,.,.,TRBJ1-3
CASSLSGDRLSPIGTNEKLFF,TGTGCCAGCAGTTTATCTGGGGACAGACTTTCTCCAATTGGAACTAATGAAAAACTGTTTTTT,TRBV28,.,TRBD1,TRBJ1-4
CSAREGTGETQYF,TGCAGTGCTAGAGAGGGTACTGGGGAGACCCAGTACTTC,TRBV20-1,few,.,TRBJ2-5
CASSLRAGVNTEAFF,TGTGCCAGCAGCTTAAGGGCAGGGGTTAACACTGAAGCTTTCTTT,TRBV7-9,many,.,TRBJ1-1
CASSPSRGGRSTDTQYF,TGTGCCAGCAGCCCGAGCCGGGGGGGAAGGAGCACAGATACGCAGTATTTT,TRBV7-3,.,TRBD2,TRBJ2-3
CASSIARYYEQYF,TGTGCCAGTAGTATAGCCAGGTACTACGAGCAGTACTTC,TRBV19,.,.,TRBJ2-7
CASSQDPGTEYNSPLHF,TGCGCCAGCAGCCAAGACCCCGGGACAGAATATAATTCACCCCTCCACTTT,TRBV4-1,few,TRBD1,TRBJ1-6
CASSTEGLNTEAFF,TGTGCCAGCAGCACAGAGGGGCTGAACACTGAAGCTTTCTTT,TRBV7-1,.,.,TRBJ1-1
CASSSGTSGGLYNEQFF,TGCGCCAGCAGCTCTGGAACTAGCGGGGGATTATACAATGAGCAGTTCTTC,TRBV5-1,few,TRBD2,TRBJ2-1
CASSFTAYEQYF,TGTGCCAGCAGTTTTACAGCCTACGAGCAGTACTTC,TRBV28,many,.,TRBJ2-7
CASSPMRSSEAFF,TGTGCCAGCAGCCCCATGCGGAGCTCTGAAGCTTTCTTT,TRBV7-3,many,.,TRBJ1-1
CASTPRAVTNPDTQYF,TGTGCCAGCACTCCCCGGGCGGTTACCAACCCAGATACGCAGTATTTT,TRBV6-2/TRBV6-3,many,.,TRBJ2-3
CAGRAGETQYF,TGTGCCGGCCGGGCGGGAGAGACCCAGTACTTC,TRBV18,.,.,TRBJ2-5
CAMGQSNTGELFF,TGTGCCATGGGACAGAGTAACACCGGGGAGCTGTTTTTT,TRBV12-3/TRBV12-4,.,TRBD1,TRBJ2-2
CASSRGSGETQYF,TGTGCCAGCAGTCGTGGGAGCGGGGAGACCCAGTACTTC,TRBV6-5,many,.,TRBJ2-5
CASSPGGEGSGNNQPQHF,TGTGCCAGCAGCCCGGGGGGGGAGGGATCGGGTAACAATCAGCCCCAGCATTTT,TRBV7-2,many,.,TRBJ1-5
CASSRRPNYGYTF,TGTGCCAGCTCTCGACGGCCAAACTATGGCTACACCTTC,TRBV7-9,.,.,TRBJ1-2
CASSSTGTGVAKLFF,TGTGCCAGCAGTTCAACCGGGACAGGGGTAGCAAAACTGTTTTTT,TRBV7-9,many,TRBD1,TRBJ1-4
CASSPRGSGGVETQYF,TGTGCCAGCAGTCCTCGAGGTAGCGGGGGTGTTGAGACCCAGTACTTC,TRBV25-1,.,TRBD2,TRBJ2-5
CASSLSEGGYGYTF,TGTGCCAGCAGCTTATCTGAGGGTGGCTATGGCTACACCTTC,TRBV7-9,many,.,TRBJ1-2
CSAATSGGAYEQYF,TGCAGTGCTGCTACTAGCGGGGGGGCCTACGAGCAGTACTTC,TRBV20-1,.,TRBD2,TRBJ2-7
CSVAILQGYNEQFF,TGCAGCGTTGCCATCCTACAGGGTTACAATGAGCAGTTCTTC,TRBV29-1,few,.,TRBJ2-1
CASSLPGQVDTDTQYF,TGCGCCAGCAGCTTACCGGGACAGGTCGACACAGATACGCAGTATTTT,TRBV5-1,.,TRBD1,TRBJ2-3
CASSSGRHTEAFF,TGTGCCAGCAGCTCAGGACGGCACACTGAAGCTTTCTTT,TRBV11-1,few,.,TRBJ1-1
CASSLPGTDQETQYF,TGTGCCAGCAGTTTACCTGGGACAGATCAAGAGACCCAGTACTTC,TRBV28,few,TRBD1,TRBJ2-5
CASSIRGGFYEQYF,TGTGCCAGTAGTATAAGGGGTGGTTTCTACGAGCAGTACTTC,TRBV19,.,.,TRBJ2-7
CASSGTQSNQPQHF,TGTGCCAGCAGTGGGACACAGAGCAATCAGCCCCAGCATTTT,TRBV12-3/TRBV12-4,many,.,TRBJ1-5
CASSLERSPASGPTDTQYF,TGTGCCAGCAGCTTAGAAAGGAGTCCGGCTAGCGGGCCCACAGATACGCAGTATTTT,TRBV7-9,few,TRBD2,TRBJ2-3
CASGYWEEVNQPQHF,TGTGCTAGTGGTTATTGGGAGGAGGTAAATCAGCCCCAGCATTTT,TRBV12-5,few,.,TRBJ1-5
CASSRLGRGAYEQYF,TGTGCCAGCAGCCGATTGGGGCGGGGGGCCTACGAGCAGTACTTC,TRBV6-5,.,TRBD2,TRBJ2-7
CAIKDGDGYTF,TGTGCCATCAAGGACGGGGATGGCTACACCTTC,TRBV10-3,few,.,TRBJ1-2
CASAPGASYGYTF,TGTGCCAGCGCGCCTGGGGCATCCTATGGCTACACCTTC,TRBV12-3/TRBV12-4,many,.,TRBJ1-2
CASTLMALNTEAFF,TGTGCCAGCACCCTAATGGCCCTGAACACTGAAGCTTTCTTT,TRBV7-2,many,.,TRBJ1-1
CASSLFGGWVDTQYF,TGTGCCAGCAGCCTATTCGGGGGCTGGGTAGATACGCAGTATTTT,TRBV27,.,.,TRBJ2-3
CASSQDGSTGELFF,TGTGCCAGCAGCCAAGATGGTTCCACCGGGGAGCTGTTTTTT,TRBV14,many,.,TRBJ2-2
CASSMGSTREKLFF,TGCGCCAGCAGCATGGGATCCACCCGTGAAAAACTGTTTTTT,TRBV5-1,.,.,TRBJ1-4
CASSLDNREQFF,TGTGCCAGCAGCTTAGATAACAGGGAGCAGTTCTTC,TRBV7-9,many,.,TRBJ2-1
CASSRSPVGTGSNYGYTF,TGTGCCAGCAGCCGAAGCCCAGTGGGGACGGGTTCTAACTATGGCTACACCTTC,TRBV12-3/TRBV12-4,.,.,TRBJ1-2
CASSPNRGNEQFF,TGTGCCAGCAGCCCCAATAGGGGGAATGAGCAGTTCTTC,TRBV7-6,few,.,TRBJ2-1
CASSPGGGGQPQHF,TGTGCCAGTAGCCCCGGGGGTGGCGGACAGCCCCAGCATTTT,TRBV19,few,.,TRBJ1-5
CASSLFLEELFF,TGTGCCAGCAGCTTATTTTTGGAAGAGCTGTTTTTT,TRBV7-2,many,.,TRBJ2-2